Shown below are 14 T cell receptor beta chains from a single sample sequenced in a study of beta chain features in type 1 diabetes. Study-wide points: Among patients with Type 1 diabetes, TCRB CDR3s were moderately but significantly shorter in every one of the four CD4+ subsets.

These receptors' targets are unknown. Since all of the isolated RNA was reverse transcribed, expressed TCRB transcripts were what got sequenced. The method was immunoSEQ multiplex PCR; TCRdb's version includes in-frame clones alone and lacks a portion of them. The sample lists approximately 160,000 clones, around a tenth seen once, with under 0.55% in the top ten. Sequencing was done on a sample of central memory CD4+ T cells from blood. The receptor source for this set is a man younger than 45 with type 1 diabetes.

There are a few counts of this clone. This chain links TRBV9 with TRBJ2-1; 8 bases are shared with TRBD2. V was clipped by 0 bases and J by 0 bases; unmatched bases: 2. Per the germline V gene, CDR1 is SGDLS and CDR2 is YYNGEE. The length of the CDR3 is 16 residues. As DNA, the CDR3 is TGTGCCAGCAGCGTAGGACTAGCGAGCTCCTACAATGAGCAGTTCTTC. Translation: CASSVGLASSYNEQFF.

This sequence joins TRBV7-2 and TRBJ2-1; maybe TRBD1 (5 bases). Germline values: CDR1 SGHTA, CDR2 FQGNSA. The CDR3 is 15 residues long. The V end was cut by 2 bases, the J end by 4 bases, with 12 bases between. CDR3 in DNA: TGTGCCAGCAGCTTAAGAAGGGGTGAATACAATGAGCAGTTCTTC. It is translated as CASSLRRGEYNEQFF.

In its sample, this clone was seen a few times. The chain links TRBV7-2 to TRBJ2-4, with a tentative D call TRBD1 (6 bases). The CDR3 runs 14 residues. CDR1 is SGHTA and CDR2 is FQGNSA in the germline V gene. Deletions cut 4 bases from V and 6 bases from J, with 13 bases between. CDR3 in DNA: TGTGCCAGCAGCTCCAGAATACAGGGAAACATTCAGTACTTC. Residues: CASSSRIQGNIQYF.

This clone was seen only a few times. The chain carries TRBV11-2 and TRBJ2-3; TRBD1 aligns across 9 bases. Germline CDR1 SGHAT, CDR2 FQNNGV. The CDR3 covers 18 residues. The ends lost 4 bases at V and 2 bases at J; junction bases unmatched: 13. In DNA form, the CDR3 reads TGTGCCAGCAGCTCGCAACCTCCGGGACAGGGATACACAGATACGCAGTATTTT. Protein product: CASSSQPPGQGYTDTQYF.

This rearrangement joins TRBV5-1 to TRBJ2-3, with 8 bases aligning to TRBD2. The CDR3 runs to 17 residues. Per the germline V gene, CDR1 is SGHRS and CDR2 is YFSETQ. J was trimmed by 4 bases and V by 3 bases; bases with no gene match: 13. CDR3 bases: TGCGCCAGCAGCTCCCGGGGAAGCGGGAGTGGGGCAGATACGCAGTATTTT. Translation: CASSSRGSGSGADTQYF.

This clone came up many times. The chain is built from TRBV18 and TRBJ1-4, with D perhaps matching TRBD1 (6 bases). Germline V gene data show CDR1 as KGHSH and CDR2 as LQKENI. The CDR3 consists of 13 residues. Trimming shortened V by 3 bases and J by 8 bases, and 10 bases separated the two germline ends. In DNA form, the CDR3 reads TGTGCCAGCTCACCGGGACAATCGGAAAAACTGTTTTTT. Its protein is CASSPGQSEKLFF. The full variable domain, completed using reference TRBV18 and TRBJ1-4, is NAGVMQNPRHLVRRRGQEARLRCSPMKGHSHVYWYRQLPEEGLKFMVYLQKENIIDESGMPKERFSAEFPKEGPSILRIQQVVRGDSAAYFCASSPGQSEKLFFGSGTQLSVL.

V usage is TRBV10-3 and J usage is TRBJ2-3; possibly TRBD2 for D (7 bases). CDR1 ENHRY and CDR2 SYGVKD come from the germline V gene. V lost 8 bases to trimming and J lost 1 base, with 16 bases between them. This CDR3 comprises 15 residues. Here the CDR3 DNA reads TGTGCCATCGCCGCGGGGGCGGGGGGCACAGATACGCAGTATTTT. The encoded protein is CAIAAGAGGTDTQYF.

This clone was detected only a few times. The gene calls are TRBV18 and TRBJ2-1; the D gene is possibly TRBD2 (5 bases). Germline V gene lookup returns CDR1 KGHSH and CDR2 LQKENI. Deletions cut 6 bases from V and 5 bases from J, with 17 bases between. CDR3 length: 15 amino acids. This chain's CDR3 is CASSLSPSGDNEQFF. Here the CDR3 DNA reads TGTGCCAGCTCTTTATCCCCCTCCGGGGACAATGAGCAGTTCTTC. Based on the CDR3 plus reference TRBV18 and TRBJ2-1, the full variable domain is NAGVMQNPRHLVRRRGQEARLRCSPMKGHSHVYWYRQLPEEGLKFMVYLQKENIIDESGMPKERFSAEFPKEGPSILRIQQVVRGDSAAYFCASSLSPSGDNEQFFGPGTRLTVL.

The chain links TRBV6-6 to TRBJ2-1, with D possibly being TRBD1 (6 bases). Trimming cost V 3 bases and J 8 bases, with 11 bases left between them. Germline V CDR1 and CDR2: MNHNY, SVGAGI (reference sequence). The CDR3 is 13 amino acids. CDR3 protein: CASSYQGIDEQFF. The CDR3 region has the DNA TGTGCCAGCAGTTATCAGGGGATCGATGAGCAGTTCTTC.

This clone has ten or more counts. The genes are TRBV7-9 and TRBJ1-1; maybe TRBD1 (6 bases). The CDR3 extends over 14 amino acids. Deletions cut 1 base from V and 5 bases from J, with 11 bases between. Germline V CDR1 and CDR2: SEHNR, FQNEAQ (reference sequence). Written as DNA, the CDR3 is TGTGCCAGCAGCTTAGAAGGGGGAGGGACTGAAGCTTTCTTT. Its protein product is CASSLEGGGTEAFF.

The V gene is TRBV7-8, the J gene TRBJ2-2; D not certain. This CDR3 spans 14 amino acids. Trimming shortened V by 1 base and J by 5 bases, and 8 bases separated the two germline ends. Germline V gene sequence: CDR1 SGHVS, CDR2 FQNEAQ. CDR3 sequence (DNA): TGTGCCAGCAGCTTAGGTTCTGTGACCGGGGAGCTGTTTTTT. It encodes CASSLGSVTGELFF.

The chain employs TRBV11-2 and TRBJ2-7; 10 bases line up with TRBD1. The CDR3 totals 16 residues. Unmatched junction bases numbered 10, after V lost 5 bases and J lost 3 bases. Germline lookup yields CDR1 SGHAT and CDR2 FQNNGV. The CDR3 spells CASSRSPGQGFYEQYF. The CDR3 nucleotides read TGTGCCAGCAGCCGATCTCCGGGACAGGGGTTCTACGAGCAGTACTTC. Combining the CDR3 with reference TRBV11-2 and TRBJ2-7 gives the whole variable domain EAGVAQSPRYKIIEKRQSVAFWCNPISGHATLYWYQQILGQGPKLLIQFQNNGVVDDSQLPKDRFSAERLKGVDSTLKIQPAKLEDSAVYLCASSRSPGQGFYEQYFGPGTRLTVT.

The table lists this clone with a few counts. The J gene is TRBJ2-5, the V gene TRBV18; D possibly corresponds to TRBD1 (8 bases). The ends were cut back, 3 bases at V and 5 bases at J, with 13 bases in the middle. The CDR3 loop spans 14 amino acids. CDR1 is KGHSH, CDR2 LQKENI, per germline. The CDR3 sequence is CASSPDRGGETQYF. DNA for the CDR3: TGTGCCAGCTCACCTGACAGGGGAGGGGAGACCCAGTACTTC.

This clone was found a few times. V usage is TRBV21-1 and J usage is TRBJ2-5; the table's D call, TRBD1, has no DNA check behind it. TRBV21-1 is a pseudogene segment. The CDR3 is 15 amino acids. Here the CDR3 reads CASSKHVALQETQYF. Written as DNA, the CDR3 is TGTGCCAGCAGTAAACACGTGGCTCTCCAAGAGACCCAGTACTTC.